This TCR beta chain was sequenced in a study of long-term antiretroviral therapy in people with HIV. Survey-level immunoSEQ v3.0 assays were run. Here immunoSEQ multiplex PCR was the method, and the copy in TCRdb shows in-frame clones only, minus some. Of about 20,000 clones listed, 82% are singletons. The V and J ends lost 0 bases and 7 bases respectively, with 12 bases between them. The CDR3 is made up of 15 amino acids. Germline loops: CDR1 SGHAT, CDR2 FQNNGV. This receptor was taken from a man aged 35 to 55 with HIV. J is TRBJ1-4 and V is TRBV11-2; a weak D match, TRBD1 (5 bases). The sample was unsorted PBMCs, taken 2.4 years after starting antiretroviral therapy. The DNA for the CDR3 is TGTGCCAGCAGCTTAGATGGGGGTTTTAGTGAAAAACTGTTTTTT. The encoded protein is CASSLDGGFSEKLFF. Using reference TRBV11-2 and TRBJ1-4 for the parts outside the CDR3, the full variable domain is EAGVAQSPRYKIIEKRQSVAFWCNPISGHATLYWYQQILGQGPKLLIQFQNNGVVDDSQLPKDRFSAERLKGVDSTLKIQPAKLEDSAVYLCASSLDGGFSEKLFFGSGTQLSVL.